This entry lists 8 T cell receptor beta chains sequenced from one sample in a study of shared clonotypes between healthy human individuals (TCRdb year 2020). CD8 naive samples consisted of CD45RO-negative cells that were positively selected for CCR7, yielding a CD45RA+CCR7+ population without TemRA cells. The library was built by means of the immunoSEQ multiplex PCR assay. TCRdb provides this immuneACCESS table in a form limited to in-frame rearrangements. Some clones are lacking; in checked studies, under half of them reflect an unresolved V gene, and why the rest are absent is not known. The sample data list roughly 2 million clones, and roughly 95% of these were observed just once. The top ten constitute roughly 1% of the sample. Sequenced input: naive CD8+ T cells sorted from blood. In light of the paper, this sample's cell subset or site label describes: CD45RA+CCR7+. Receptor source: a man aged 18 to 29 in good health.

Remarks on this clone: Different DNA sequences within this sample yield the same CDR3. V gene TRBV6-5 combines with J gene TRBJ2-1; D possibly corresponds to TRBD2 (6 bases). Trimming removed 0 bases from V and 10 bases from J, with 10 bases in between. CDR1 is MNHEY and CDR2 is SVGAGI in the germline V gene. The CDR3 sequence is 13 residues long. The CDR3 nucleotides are TGTGCCAGCAGTTACTCGTCCGGGGGAGAGCAGTTCTTC. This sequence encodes CASSYSSGGEQFF.

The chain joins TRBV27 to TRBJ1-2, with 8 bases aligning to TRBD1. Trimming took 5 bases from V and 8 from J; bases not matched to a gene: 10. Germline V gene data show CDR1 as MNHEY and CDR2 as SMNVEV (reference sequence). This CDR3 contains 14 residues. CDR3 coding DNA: TGTGCCAGCAGTATAGACAGGGGACTCAGCGGCTACACCTTC. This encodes CASSIDRGLSGYTF.

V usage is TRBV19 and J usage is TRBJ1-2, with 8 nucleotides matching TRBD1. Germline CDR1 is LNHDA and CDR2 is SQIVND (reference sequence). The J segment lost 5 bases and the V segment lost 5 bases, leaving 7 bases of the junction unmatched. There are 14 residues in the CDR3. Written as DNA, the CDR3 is TGTGCCAGTAGTGCCGGGACAGGTCCTTATGGCTACACCTTC. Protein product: CASSAGTGPYGYTF. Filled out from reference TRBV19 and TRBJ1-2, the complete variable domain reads DGGITQSPKYLFRKEGQNVTLSCEQNLNHDAMYWYRQDPGQGLRLIYYSQIVNDFQKGDIAEGYSVSREKKESFPLTVTSAQKNPTAFYLCASSAGTGPYGYTFGSGTRLTVV.

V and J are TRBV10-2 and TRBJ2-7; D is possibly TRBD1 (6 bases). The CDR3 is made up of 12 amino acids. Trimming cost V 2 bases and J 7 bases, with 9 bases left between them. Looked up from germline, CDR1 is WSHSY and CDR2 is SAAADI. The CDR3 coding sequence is TGCGCCAGCAGTGAGAACAGGGTTGAGCAGTACTTC. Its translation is CASSENRVEQYF.

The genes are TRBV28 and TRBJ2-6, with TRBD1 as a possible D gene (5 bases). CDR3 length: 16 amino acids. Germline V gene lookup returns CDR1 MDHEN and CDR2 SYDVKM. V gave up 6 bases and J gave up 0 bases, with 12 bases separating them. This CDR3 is CASSSTQVSGANVLTF. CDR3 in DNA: TGTGCCAGCAGCTCGACACAGGTCTCTGGGGCCAACGTCCTGACTTTC.

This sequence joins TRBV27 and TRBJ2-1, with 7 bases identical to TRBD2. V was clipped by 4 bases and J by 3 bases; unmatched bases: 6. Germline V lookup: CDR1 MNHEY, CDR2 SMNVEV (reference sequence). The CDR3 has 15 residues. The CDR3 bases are TGTGCCAGCAGTTCCCTAGCGGACTTCTACAATGAGCAGTTCTTC. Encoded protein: CASSSLADFYNEQFF.

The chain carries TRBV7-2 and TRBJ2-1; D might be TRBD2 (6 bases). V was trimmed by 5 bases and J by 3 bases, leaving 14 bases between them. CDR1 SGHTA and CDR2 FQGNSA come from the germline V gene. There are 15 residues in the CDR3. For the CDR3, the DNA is TGTGCCAGCAGCCGCGCGGGATTGTTCTACAATGAGCAGTTCTTC. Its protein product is CASSRAGLFYNEQFF.

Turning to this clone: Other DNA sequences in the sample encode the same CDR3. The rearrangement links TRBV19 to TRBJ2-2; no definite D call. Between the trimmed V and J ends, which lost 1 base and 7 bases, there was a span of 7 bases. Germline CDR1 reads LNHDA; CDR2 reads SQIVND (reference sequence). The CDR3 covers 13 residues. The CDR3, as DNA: TGTGCCAGTAGTATAGGGTCGGGCGGGGAGCTGTTTTTT. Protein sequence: CASSIGSGGELFF.